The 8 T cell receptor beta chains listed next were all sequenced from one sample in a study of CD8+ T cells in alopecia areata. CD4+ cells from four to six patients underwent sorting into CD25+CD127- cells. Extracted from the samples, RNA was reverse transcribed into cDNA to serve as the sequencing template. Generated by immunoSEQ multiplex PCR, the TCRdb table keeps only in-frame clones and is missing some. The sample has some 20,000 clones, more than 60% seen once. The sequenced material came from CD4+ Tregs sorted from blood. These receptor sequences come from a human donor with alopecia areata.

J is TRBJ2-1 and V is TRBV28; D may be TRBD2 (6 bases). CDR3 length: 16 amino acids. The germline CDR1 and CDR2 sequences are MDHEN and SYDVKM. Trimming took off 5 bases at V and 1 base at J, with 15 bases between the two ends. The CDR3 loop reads CASSENSGSSYNEQFF. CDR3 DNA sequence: TGTGCCAGCAGTGAAAATAGCGGAAGTTCCTACAATGAGCAGTTCTTC. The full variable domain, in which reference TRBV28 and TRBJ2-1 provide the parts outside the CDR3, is DVKVTQSSRYLVKRTGEKVFLECVQDMDHENMFWYRQDPGLGLRLIYFSYDVKMKEKGDIPEGYSVSREKKERFSLILESASTNQTSMYLCASSENSGSSYNEQFFGPGTRLTVL.

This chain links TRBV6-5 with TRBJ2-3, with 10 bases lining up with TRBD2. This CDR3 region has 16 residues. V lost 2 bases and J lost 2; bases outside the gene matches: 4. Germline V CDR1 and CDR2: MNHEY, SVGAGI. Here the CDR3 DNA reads TGTGCCAGCAGTTACCAACTAGCGGGGCTCACAGATACGCAGTATTTT. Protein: CASSYQLAGLTDTQYF.

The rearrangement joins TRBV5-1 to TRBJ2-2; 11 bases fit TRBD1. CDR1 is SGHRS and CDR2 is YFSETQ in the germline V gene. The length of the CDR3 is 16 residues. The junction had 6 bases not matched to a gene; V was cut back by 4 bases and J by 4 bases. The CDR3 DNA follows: TGCGCCAGCAGCCCAGGACAGGGGGCGGGCACCGGGGAGCTGTTTTTT. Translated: CASSPGQGAGTGELFF.

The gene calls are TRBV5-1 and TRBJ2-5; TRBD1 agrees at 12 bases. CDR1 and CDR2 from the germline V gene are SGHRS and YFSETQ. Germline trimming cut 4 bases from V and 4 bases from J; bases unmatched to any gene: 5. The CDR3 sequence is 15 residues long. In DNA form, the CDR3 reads TGCGCCAGCAGCGCGGGACAGGGGGCGAGAGAGACCCAGTACTTC. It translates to CASSAGQGARETQYF.

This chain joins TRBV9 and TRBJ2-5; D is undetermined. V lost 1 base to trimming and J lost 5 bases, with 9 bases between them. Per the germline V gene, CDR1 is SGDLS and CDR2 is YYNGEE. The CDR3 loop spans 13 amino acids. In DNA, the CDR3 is TGTGCCAGCAGCGTAAGGGAAGGGGAGACCCAGTACTTC. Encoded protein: CASSVREGETQYF.

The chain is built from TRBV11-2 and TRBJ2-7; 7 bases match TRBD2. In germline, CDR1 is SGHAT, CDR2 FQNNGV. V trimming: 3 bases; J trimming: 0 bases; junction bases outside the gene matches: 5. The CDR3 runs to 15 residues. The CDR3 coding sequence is TGTGCCAGCAGCTTGGTGAGCGGGAACTCCTACGAGCAGTACTTC. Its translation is CASSLVSGNSYEQYF.

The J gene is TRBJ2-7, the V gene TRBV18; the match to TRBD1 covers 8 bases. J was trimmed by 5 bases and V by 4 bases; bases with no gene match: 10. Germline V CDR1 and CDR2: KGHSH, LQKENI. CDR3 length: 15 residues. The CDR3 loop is CASSLSGTGRNEQYF. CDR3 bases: TGTGCCAGCTCACTATCCGGGACAGGTCGGAACGAGCAGTACTTC.

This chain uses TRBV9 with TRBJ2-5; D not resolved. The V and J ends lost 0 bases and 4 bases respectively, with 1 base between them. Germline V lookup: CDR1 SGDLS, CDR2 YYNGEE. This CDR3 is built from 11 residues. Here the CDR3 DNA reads TGTGCCAGCAGCGTAGCAGAGACCCAGTACTTC. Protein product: CASSVAETQYF.